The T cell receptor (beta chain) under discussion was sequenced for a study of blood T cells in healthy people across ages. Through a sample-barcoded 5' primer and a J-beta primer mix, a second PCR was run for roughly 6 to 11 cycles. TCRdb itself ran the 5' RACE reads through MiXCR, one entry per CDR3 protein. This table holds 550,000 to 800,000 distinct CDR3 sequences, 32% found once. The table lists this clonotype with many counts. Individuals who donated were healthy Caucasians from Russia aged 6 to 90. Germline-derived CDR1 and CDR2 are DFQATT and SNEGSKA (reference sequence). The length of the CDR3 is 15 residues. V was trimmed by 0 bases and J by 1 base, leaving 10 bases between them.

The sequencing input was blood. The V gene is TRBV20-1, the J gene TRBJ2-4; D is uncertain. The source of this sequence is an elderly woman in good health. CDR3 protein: CSARDNRFAKNIQYF. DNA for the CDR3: TGCAGTGCTAGAGATAATAGATTCGCCAAAAACATTCAGTACTTC.